The next 10 T cell receptor beta chains were all read from a single sample in a study of blood T cell repertoires in COVID-19. Measured with immunoSEQ multiplex PCR; TCRdb has only the in-frame clones, and not every one. Of roughly 100,000 clones listed, about four fifths are singletons. Sequencing input: peripheral blood. These receptors were collected from a human donor in a cohort sampled during active COVID-19.

The chain carries TRBV27 and TRBJ1-1, with D unresolved. Germline lookup yields CDR1 MNHEY and CDR2 SMNVEV (reference sequence). V was trimmed by 3 bases and J by 1 base, leaving 12 bases between them. The CDR3 sequence is 15 residues long. CDR3: CASSFSGPWNTEAFF. As DNA, the CDR3 is TGTGCCAGCAGTTTCTCAGGTCCTTGGAACACTGAAGCTTTCTTT.

Only one count was recorded for this clone. The rearrangement links TRBV27 to TRBJ1-2, with D uncertain. Trimming took off 5 bases at V and 8 bases at J, with 12 bases between the two ends. The germline CDR1 and CDR2 sequences are MNHEY and SMNVEV (reference sequence). The CDR3 is made up of 12 amino acids. CDR3 DNA: TGTGCCAGCAGTAAAGTACGGGGAGGCTACACCTTC. This codes for CASSKVRGGYTF.

The CDR3 DNA follows: TGCGCCAGCAGCCTCACTGGCGGGGAGCTGTTTTTT. Translation gives CASSLTGGELFF. The rearrangement uses TRBV5-1 and TRBJ2-2; no reliable D call. V lost 4 bases and J lost 7, with 8 bases in between. The CDR3 totals 12 residues. The germline CDR1 and CDR2 sequences are SGHRS and YFSETQ.

The genes are TRBV6-2 or TRBV6-3 and TRBJ1-2; weak D call: TRBD1 (5 bases). CDR1 is MNHEY and CDR2 is SVGEGT in the germline V gene. V was clipped by 6 bases and J by 2 bases, with 16 bases between them. The CDR3 runs to 15 residues. The CDR3 DNA reads as TGTGCCAGCAGCACCGTGGGTAGGGGAAACTATGGCTACACCTTC. Encoded protein: CASSTVGRGNYGYTF.

Comments on this clone: One end of the junction does not line up with germline, which may come from a read error. The rearrangement links TRBV7-7 to TRBJ2-2; D perhaps matches TRBD1 (6 bases). Germline CDR1 SSHAT, CDR2 FNYEAQ (reference sequence). The CDR3 contains 13 residues. CDR3 nucleotides: TGTGCTAGCAGCTCAGGGGATACCGGGGAGCTGTTTTTT. It translates to CASSSGDTGELFF.

In its sample, this clone was seen a few times. The chain links TRBV11-3 to TRBJ2-2; 9 bases are a match to TRBD2. The CDR3 is made up of 17 amino acids. After removal of 5 bases from V and 5 bases from J, the junction contained 12 bases not matched to a gene. Germline V gene data show CDR1 as SGHNT and CDR2 as YENEEA. CDR3: CASSASALAGRTGELFF. DNA for the CDR3: TGTGCCAGCAGCGCCTCCGCCCTAGCGGGGAGGACCGGGGAGCTGTTTTTT.

This clone was seen once. The J gene is TRBJ2-5, the V gene TRBV7-2, with 9 bases that match TRBD1. V lost 5 bases, J lost 4 bases, and 5 bases stayed unmatched. From germline, CDR1 is SGHTA and CDR2 FQGNSA. CDR3 length equals 14 residues. The CDR3 DNA sequence: TGTGCCAGCAGCCCACAGGGGGCTGGAGAGACCCAGTACTTC. Protein: CASSPQGAGETQYF.

This clone was observed a few times. The rearrangement uses TRBV2 and TRBJ1-5; weak D call: TRBD1 (6 bases). The CDR3 extends over 14 amino acids. The germline V gene has CDR1 SNHLY and CDR2 FYNNEI. The V end lost 3 bases, the J end lost 5 bases, and 11 bases lay between the germline ends. This CDR3 reads CASSEGASYQPQHF. CDR3 DNA: TGTGCCAGCAGTGAGGGGGCCTCCTATCAGCCCCAGCATTTT.

This clone was counted only a few times. The chain is built from TRBV11-3 and TRBJ2-1; tentative D call: TRBD2 (5 bases). V lost 2 bases and J 9 bases, leaving 8 bases between the germline ends. CDR3 length: 12 amino acids. Looked up from germline, CDR1 is SGHNT and CDR2 is YENEEA. The CDR3 sequence is CASSLNGGEQFF. CDR3 nucleotides: TGTGCCAGCAGCTTAAATGGAGGTGAGCAGTTCTTC.

CDR3 DNA sequence: TGCGCCAGCAGCTTCCGGTCACAGGGTGAAAAACTGTTTTTT. This encodes CASSFRSQGEKLFF. The chain recombines TRBV5-1 with TRBJ1-4, with a weak D call TRBD1 (6 bases). V dropped 2 bases and J dropped 7 bases, with 12 bases sitting between them. Germline V lookup: CDR1 SGHRS, CDR2 YFSETQ. This CDR3 has 14 residues.